This T cell receptor (beta chain) comes out of a study of blood T cell repertoires in COVID-19. Grouping used clinical history reported by participants in a survey and questionnaire. Libraries were prepared by immunoSEQ multiplex PCR; TCRdb keeps only in-frame clonotypes and omits some of them. The table lists some 400,000 clones, over 75% of them singletons. Germline lookup yields CDR1 SGHDT and CDR2 YYEEEE. The CDR3 loop spans 14 amino acids. With V trimmed by 4 bases and J by 4 bases, 2 bases remained unmatched. Note on this clone: The same CDR3 can be traced to other DNA sequences in this sample.

This receptor was identified in a man under 40 who had recovered from COVID-19. The specimen was PBMCs or T cells enriched from blood (not recorded which). The gene calls are TRBV5-6 and TRBJ1-4; 9 nucleotides match TRBD1. The CDR3 region has the DNA TGTGCCAGCAGCCCGGGACAGGGTAATGAAAAACTGTTTTTT. Its protein product is CASSPGQGNEKLFF.